This T cell receptor (beta chain) was profiled in a study of blood T cell repertoires in COVID-19. Using immunoSEQ multiplex PCR, the repertoire was profiled, and TCRdb retains in-frame clones only, with some absent. The profile covers around 200,000 clones, with approximately 86% appearing a single time and roughly 7.3% taken by the ten largest. Note on this clone: Other DNA sequences within the sample encode an identical CDR3.

Germline V gene lookup returns CDR1 GTSNPN and CDR2 SVGIG (reference sequence). V shed 2 bases, J shed 6 bases, and the junction held 3 bases outside the gene matches. The CDR3 totals 12 residues. This sequence joins TRBV30 and TRBJ1-2, with TRBD1 matching 7 bases. Material for sequencing was peripheral blood. The sequence derives from a woman of 80 years or more in a cohort sampled during active or convalescent COVID-19. The CDR3 nucleotides are TGTGCCTGGAGTCTAACAGGGGATGGCTACACCTTC. It encodes CAWSLTGDGYTF.